This T cell receptor (beta chain) was captured in a study of blood T cells in healthy people across ages. V was shortened by 6 bases and J by 6 bases, with 17 bases between the two germline ends. The CDR3 contains 14 residues. Germline V lookup: CDR1 SGHRS, CDR2 YFSETQ. This clonotype has only a few counts. Together with a sample-barcoded 5' primer, a J-beta primer mix was included in a second PCR lasting roughly 6 to 12 cycles. TCRdb processed the 5' RACE reads anew with MiXCR; each CDR3 protein has one entry. The sample carries 550,000 to 700,000 distinct CDR3 sequences, approximately 27% recorded once.

V and J are TRBV5-1 and TRBJ2-3; D possibly corresponds to TRBD2 (6 bases). This TCR was sampled from a woman between 65 and 79 years old in good health. The specimen was blood. The DNA of the CDR3 is TGCGCCAGCATGGCTGGGGGAGGACGGGATACGCAGTATTTT. Its translation: CASMAGGGRDTQYF.